One sample yielded the 31 T cell receptor beta chains listed below, sequenced in a study of blood T cell repertoires in COVID-19. Using immunoSEQ multiplex PCR, the repertoire was profiled, and TCRdb retains in-frame clones only, with some absent. The sample consists of under 300,000 clones, around 90% of them appearing once. Input material: peripheral blood. The source is a man between 60 and 75 years old who had recovered from COVID-19.

The J gene is TRBJ2-1, the V gene TRBV9; D is possibly TRBD2 (6 bases). Trimming took off 3 bases at V and 0 bases at J, with 10 bases between the two ends. CDR3 length: 15 amino acids. Germline V gene lookup returns CDR1 SGDLS and CDR2 YYNGEE. This CDR3 is CASSASGSSYNEQFF. CDR3 bases: TGTGCCAGCAGCGCATCCGGGAGCTCCTACAATGAGCAGTTCTTC.

The chain carries TRBV6-5 and TRBJ2-1; no clear D gene. The CDR3 has 14 residues. V was cut by 8 bases and J by 4 bases, with 15 bases left in between. Per germline, CDR1 MNHEY and CDR2 SVGAGI. Here the CDR3 reads CASRPTYFYNEQFF. CDR3 DNA sequence: TGTGCCAGCCGTCCTACTTACTTTTACAATGAGCAGTTCTTC.

The chain recombines TRBV6-5 with TRBJ1-4; 9 bases agree with TRBD1. The germline V gene encodes CDR1 MNHEY and CDR2 SVGAGI. Unmatched junction bases numbered 0, after V lost 2 bases and J lost 8 bases. This CDR3 comprises 13 residues. DNA for the CDR3: TGTGCCAGCAGTTACGGGACAGGGGAAAAACTGTTTTTT. Encoded protein: CASSYGTGEKLFF.

The chain recombines TRBV12-2 with TRBJ1-1; the DNA was not used to check the table's D call, TRBD1. TRBV12-2 is a pseudogene locus. The CDR3 extends over 15 amino acids. The CDR3 DNA reads TGTGCAAGTCGCTTAGCCTTGACAGGGAACACTGAAGCTTTCTTT. It specifies CASRLALTGNTEAFF.

V gene TRBV30 combines with J gene TRBJ2-3; 7 bases match TRBD2. The V segment lost 4 bases and the J segment 0 bases; nucleotides outside the gene matches: 4. Germline CDR1 reads GTSNPN; CDR2 reads SVGIG (reference sequence). The CDR3 extends over 14 amino acids. CDR3 nucleotide sequence: TGTGCCTGGAAGCGGGGAGGCAGCACAGATACGCAGTATTTT. This gives the protein CAWKRGGSTDTQYF. The whole variable domain, remainder taken from reference TRBV30 and TRBJ2-3, is SQTIHQWPATLVQPVGSPLSLECTVEGTSNPNLYWYRQAAGRGLQLLFYSVGIGQISSEVPQNLSASRPQDRQFILSSKKLLLSDSGFYLCAWKRGGSTDTQYFGPGTRLTVL.

V is TRBV30 and J is TRBJ2-1; tentatively, D is TRBD2 (5 bases). In germline, CDR1 is GTSNPN, CDR2 SVGIG (reference sequence). Trimming stripped 1 base from V and 2 bases from J, with 12 bases between. The CDR3 spans 15 residues. CDR3 amino acids: CAWSAGIHPYNEQFF. The CDR3 DNA follows: TGTGCCTGGAGTGCCGGGATTCACCCCTACAATGAGCAGTTCTTC.

The chain carries TRBV27 and TRBJ1-1, with 9 bases that match TRBD1. This CDR3 has 15 residues. Germline assignment: CDR1 MNHEY and CDR2 SMNVEV (reference sequence). V gave up 6 bases and J gave up 4 bases; unmatched junction bases: 9. CDR3 in amino acids: CASSLSGTGITEAFF. In DNA form, the CDR3 reads TGTGCCAGCAGCCTATCCGGGACAGGGATCACTGAAGCTTTCTTT.

A single count supports this clone. This chain connects TRBV5-1 to TRBJ2-1, with D perhaps matching TRBD2 (8 bases). The germline CDR1 and CDR2 sequences are SGHRS and YFSETQ. The CDR3 is 16 amino acids. The V gene lost 4 bases and the J gene lost 3 bases, with 17 bases spanning the gap. The CDR3 sequence is CASSPTGAGGYNEQFF. The CDR3 DNA reads as TGCGCCAGCAGCCCCACAGGGGCGGGGGGCTACAATGAGCAGTTCTTC. The variable domain in full, with the rest retrieved from reference TRBV5-1 and TRBJ2-1, is KAGVTQTPRYLIKTRGQQVTLSCSPISGHRSVSWYQQTPGQGLQFLFEYFSETQRNKGNFPGRFSGRQFSNSRSEMNVSTLELGDSALYLCASSPTGAGGYNEQFFGPGTRLTVL.

V is TRBV6-4 and J is TRBJ2-3; no reliable D call. V dropped 2 bases and J dropped 0 bases, with 3 bases sitting between them. CDR1 MRHNA and CDR2 SNTAGT come from the germline V gene. The CDR3 is 13 residues long. DNA for the CDR3: TGTGCCAGCAGTGACCGGAGCACAGATACGCAGTATTTT. Translation: CASSDRSTDTQYF.

V usage is TRBV19 and J usage is TRBJ2-1; a possible D gene is TRBD2 (5 bases). The CDR3 totals 12 residues. With 2 bases removed from V and 10 bases from J, the gap between germline ends came to 9 bases. Germline CDR1 LNHDA, CDR2 SQIVND (reference sequence). CDR3 protein: CASSISASEQFF. The CDR3 DNA sequence: TGTGCCAGTAGTATATCTGCTAGCGAGCAGTTCTTC.

This chain links TRBV10-2 with TRBJ2-7; D call uncertain. CDR3 length: 13 residues. Germline V gene sequence: CDR1 WSHSY, CDR2 SAAADI. V lost 3 bases to trimming and J lost 3 bases, with 9 bases between them. The DNA for the CDR3 is TGCGCCAGCAGTGATGCCAGGATCTACGAGCAGTACTTC. Translated, it gives CASSDARIYEQYF.

This clone was observed once. V is TRBV6-5 and J is TRBJ2-7; 8 bases map to TRBD2. V shed 5 bases, J shed 2 bases, and the junction held 8 bases outside the gene matches. The CDR3 is made up of 15 amino acids. Germline lookup yields CDR1 MNHEY and CDR2 SVGAGI. CDR3 in DNA: TGTGCCAGCAGTCCACACGGGGGGGGTCCCTACGAGCAGTACTTC. Amino acid sequence: CASSPHGGGPYEQYF.

This sequence joins TRBV7-2 and TRBJ1-3; TRBD1 aligns across 7 bases. The trim removed 4 bases at V and 7 bases at J, leaving 10 bases unmatched. Germline V gene sequence: CDR1 SGHTA, CDR2 FQGNSA. CDR3 length: 15 residues. CDR3 coding DNA: TGTGCCAGCAGCTCCTACAGGGGCGAACCGAACACCATATATTTT. Translation: CASSSYRGEPNTIYF.

This chain uses TRBV4-1 with TRBJ2-5; 7 bases match TRBD1. CDR1 MGHRA and CDR2 YSYEKL come from the germline V gene. The CDR3 has 19 residues. With V trimmed by 0 bases and J by 2 bases, 15 bases remained unmatched. Here the CDR3 reads CASSQDGLVGTDRQETQYF. CDR3 bases: TGCGCCAGCAGCCAAGATGGTTTGGTGGGGACAGATAGACAAGAGACCCAGTACTTC.

This clone was picked up a small number of times. Here the CDR3 DNA reads TGCGCCAGCAGCTCGGACAGGGTCATAGATACGCAGTATTTT. It yields the protein CASSSDRVIDTQYF. This chain uses TRBV5-1 with TRBJ2-3, with 8 bases matching TRBD1. Looked up from germline, CDR1 is SGHRS and CDR2 is YFSETQ. The CDR3 consists of 14 residues. V shed 3 bases, J shed 5 bases, and the junction held 5 bases outside the gene matches.

The chain has TRBV6-5 and TRBJ1-2, with TRBD1 identical over 7 bases. Germline V CDR1 and CDR2: MNHEY, SVGAGI. Trimming took 4 bases from V and 7 from J; bases not matched to a gene: 12. The CDR3 totals 15 residues. CDR3 region: CASSFSPGTVGGYTF. DNA of the CDR3: TGTGCCAGCAGTTTTTCGCCCGGGACAGTGGGTGGCTACACCTTC.

Only one count was recorded for this clone. V is TRBV5-1 and J is TRBJ2-3; 8 bases are shared with TRBD2. V shed 3 bases and J 3 bases; nucleotides not matched to a gene: 3. The germline V gene has CDR1 SGHRS and CDR2 YFSETQ. This CDR3 region has 14 residues. CDR3 sequence: CASSSLAGTDTQYF. DNA of the CDR3: TGCGCCAGCAGCTCCTTAGCGGGGACAGATACGCAGTATTTT. The variable domain in full, completed from reference TRBV5-1 and TRBJ2-3, reads KAGVTQTPRYLIKTRGQQVTLSCSPISGHRSVSWYQQTPGQGLQFLFEYFSETQRNKGNFPGRFSGRQFSNSRSEMNVSTLELGDSALYLCASSSLAGTDTQYFGPGTRLTVL.

This clone was seen more than once but under ten times. The rearrangement links TRBV7-8 to TRBJ2-7; 10 bases align to TRBD1. V lost 1 base to trimming and J lost 4 bases; unmatched junction nucleotides: 4. This CDR3 is built from 15 residues. The germline V gene has CDR1 SGHVS and CDR2 FQNEAQ. CDR3 loop: CASSLVTGGEYEQYV. CDR3 nucleotide sequence: TGTGCCAGCAGCTTAGTGACAGGGGGCGAGTACGAGCAGTACGTC.

The gene calls are TRBV3-1 (or the pseudogene TRBV3-2) and TRBJ1-1; no definite D call. Germline CDR1 reads LGHDT; CDR2 reads YNNKEL (reference sequence). The CDR3 contains 15 residues. With 4 bases removed from V and 4 bases from J, the gap between germline ends came to 16 bases. The CDR3: CASSPLWERGTEAFF. DNA of the CDR3: TGTGCCAGCAGCCCCCTCTGGGAACGGGGCACTGAAGCTTTCTTT.

The chain recombines TRBV5-1 with TRBJ1-2; D unresolved. CDR3 length equals 13 residues. Looked up from germline, CDR1 is SGHRS and CDR2 is YFSETQ. Trimming removed 5 bases from V and 4 bases from J, with 12 bases in between. The CDR3 reads CASSTGGSYGYTF. CDR3 in DNA: TGCGCCAGCAGTACCGGCGGATCCTATGGCTACACCTTC.

A single count supports this clone. The chain is built from TRBV7-9 and TRBJ2-3; 13 bases are shared with TRBD2. The CDR3 extends over 14 amino acids. Germline CDR1 and CDR2: SEHNR and FQNEAQ (reference sequence). J was trimmed by 5 bases and V by 8 bases; bases with no gene match: 4. CDR3 loop: CASGGTSGVDTQYF. DNA for the CDR3: TGTGCCAGCGGGGGGACTAGCGGGGTAGATACGCAGTATTTT.

J is TRBJ2-5 and V is TRBV19; the match to TRBD2 covers 8 bases. With 5 bases clipped from V and 3 bases from J, the junction kept 8 bases outside the gene matches. CDR1 is LNHDA, CDR2 SQIVND, per germline (reference sequence). CDR3 length: 15 amino acids. This CDR3 reads CASSGNGLAEETQYF. CDR3 coding DNA: TGTGCCAGTAGTGGAAATGGACTAGCTGAAGAGACCCAGTACTTC. The full variable domain, with the rest looked up from reference TRBV19 and TRBJ2-5, is DGGITQSPKYLFRKEGQNVTLSCEQNLNHDAMYWYRQDPGQGLRLIYYSQIVNDFQKGDIAEGYSVSREKKESFPLTVTSAQKNPTAFYLCASSGNGLAEETQYFGPGTRLLVL.

J is TRBJ2-3 and V is TRBV2, with 7 bases that match TRBD2. Germline CDR1 SNHLY, CDR2 FYNNEI. This CDR3 region has 14 residues. Trimming removed 2 bases from V and 6 bases from J; junction bases left unmatched: 5. CDR3 bases: TGTGCCAGCAGTGAAACGGGGCGGGGGGATACGCAGTATTTT. Translation: CASSETGRGDTQYF. The full variable domain, in which reference TRBV2 and TRBJ2-3 provide the parts outside the CDR3, is EPEVTQTPSHQVTQMGQEVILRCVPISNHLYFYWYRQILGQKVEFLVSFYNNEISEKSEIFDDQFSVERPDGSNFTLKIRSTKLEDSAMYFCASSETGRGDTQYFGPGTRLTVL.

V and J are TRBV2 and TRBJ1-5; D gene unclear. With 4 bases removed from V and 0 bases from J, the gap between germline ends came to 7 bases. This CDR3 comprises 14 residues. Germline values: CDR1 SNHLY, CDR2 FYNNEI. The CDR3 nucleotides are TGTGCCAGCAGTGGAGGGCTTAGCAATCAGCCCCAGCATTTT. Protein: CASSGGLSNQPQHF.

The chain employs TRBV5-1 and TRBJ2-1; TRBD1 matches at 7 bases. There are 15 residues in the CDR3. The germline CDR1 and CDR2 sequences are SGHRS and YFSETQ. The J segment lost 2 bases and the V segment lost 4 bases, leaving 6 bases of the junction unmatched. This CDR3 reads CASSPTGAAYNEQFF. The CDR3 nucleotides are TGCGCCAGCAGCCCCACAGGGGCGGCCTACAATGAGCAGTTCTTC.

This chain connects TRBV5-1 to TRBJ2-3; unclear D gene. Trimming took 0 bases from V and 10 from J, leaving 12 bases between them. The germline CDR1 and CDR2 sequences are SGHRS and YFSETQ. This CDR3 contains 13 residues. In nucleotides, the CDR3 is TGCGCCAGCAGCTTGGAGTCGATTAGCTCGCAGTATTTT. It encodes CASSLESISSQYF.

This chain joins TRBV5-6 and TRBJ2-5; TRBD2 matches at 12 bases. V lost 6 bases, J lost 2 bases, and 5 bases stayed unmatched. This CDR3 contains 15 residues. From germline, CDR1 is SGHDT and CDR2 YYEEEE. The CDR3 coding sequence is TGTGCCAGCACACCCCTAGCGGGGGGGCAAGAGACCCAGTACTTC. Translating it yields CASTPLAGGQETQYF.

The rearrangement joins TRBV6-5 to TRBJ1-2, with D perhaps TRBD1 (5 bases). The CDR3 is 14 amino acids. The germline gives CDR1 MNHEY, CDR2 SVGAGI. The V and J ends lost 0 bases and 3 bases respectively, with 8 bases between them. The CDR3 sequence: CASSYSGGHYGYTF. DNA of the CDR3: TGTGCCAGCAGTTACTCGGGGGGTCACTATGGCTACACCTTC.

The rearrangement links TRBV5-1 to TRBJ2-5; D may be TRBD2 (7 bases). The CDR3 covers 15 residues. The germline V and J ends were trimmed by 4 bases and 5 bases, with 18 bases remaining between them. Per germline, CDR1 SGHRS and CDR2 YFSETQ. CDR3 sequence: CASSPQGQGGETQYF. CDR3 DNA: TGCGCCAGCAGCCCTCAGGGGCAGGGAGGGGAGACCCAGTACTTC.

The DNA of the CDR3 is TGTGCCAGCAGTTATCCGGGACTGGGGGCTTTCTTT. This gives the protein CASSYPGLGAFF. V gene TRBV6-5 combines with J gene TRBJ1-1, with D perhaps matching TRBD1 (5 bases). Deletions cut 3 bases from V and 11 bases from J, with 13 bases between. The germline V gene encodes CDR1 MNHEY and CDR2 SVGAGI. The CDR3 spans 12 residues.

The chain carries TRBV11-2 and TRBJ1-5; no firm D call. This CDR3 comprises 13 residues. Germline V gene data show CDR1 as SGHAT and CDR2 as FQNNGV. The germline V and J ends were trimmed by 0 bases and 8 bases, with 8 bases remaining between them. CDR3 sequence (DNA): TGTGCCAGCAGCTTAGAGGCCGGGAAGCCCCAGCATTTT. Its translation: CASSLEAGKPQHF.